These T cell receptor beta chains were read from a single sample in a study of T cell changes during pregnancy in multiple sclerosis. TCRdb keeps only in-frame clones here, not all; method: immunoSEQ multiplex PCR. The sample lists tens of thousands of clones, around 90% occurring once. This material consisted of peripheral blood, taken in the third trimester of pregnancy. These receptors all come from a female donor in good health, enrolled as a control in a pregnancy study. Each CDR3 is given with its conserved first and last residue. D genes are given only for firm matches. A clone size is listed for some rows: how often the clone was seen (once, few, many), or a class if it is expanded.

>.|TRBD1|15|TRBJ1-2|TRBV18
CASSTGQPRMDGYTF
TGTGCCAGCTCAACGGGACAGCCCAGGATGGATGGCTACACCTTC
>.|.|12|TRBJ2-1|TRBV13
CASSLRGNEQFF
TGTGCCAGCAGCTTAAGGGGCAATGAGCAGTTCTTC
>once|TRBD1|15|TRBJ2-4|TRBV7-3
CASSPTQGALNIQYF
TGTGCCAGCAGCCCCACGCAGGGGGCCCTAAACATTCAGTACTTC
>.|.|11|TRBJ1-1|TRBV20-1
CSASLGGKAFF
TGCAGTGCTTCGTTGGGGGGGAAAGCTTTCTTT
>.|.|14|TRBJ2-5|TRBV6-4
CATDPGAAQETQYF
TGTGCCACAGACCCAGGGGCGGCCCAAGAGACCCAGTACTTC
>.|TRBD1|16|TRBJ1-6|TRBV6-5
CASSYAGTGYNSPLHF
TGTGCCAGCAGTTACGCCGGGACAGGCTATAATTCACCCCTCCACTTT
>.|TRBD2|15|TRBJ2-1|TRBV18
CASSPPSGGANEQFF
TGTGCCAGCTCACCACCCAGCGGGGGGGCGAATGAGCAGTTCTTC
>.|.|15|TRBJ2-7|TRBV27
CASSFSIRDIYEQYF
TGTGCCAGCAGTTTCTCTATTCGGGACATCTACGAGCAGTACTTC
>few|.|12|TRBJ1-6|TRBV6-5
CASSGSNSPLHF
TGTGCCAGCAGCGGGTCCAATTCACCCCTCCACTTT
>.|.|12|TRBJ1-2|TRBV15
CATSKQGDGYTF
TGTGCCACCAGCAAACAGGGAGATGGCTACACCTTC
>.|.|14|TRBJ1-5|TRBV30
CAWRGGVPRQPQHF
TGTGCCTGGAGAGGGGGGGTCCCTCGTCAGCCCCAGCATTTT
>.|TRBD2|15|TRBJ2-3|TRBV11-2
CASTVTSGGTDTQYF
TGTGCCAGCACCGTTACTAGCGGGGGGACAGATACGCAGTATTTT
>.|.|17|TRBJ1-5|TRBV19
CASTTMRGRRLNQPQHF
TGTGCCAGTACTACGATGCGGGGACGTCGGCTTAATCAGCCCCAGCATTTT
>.|.|12|TRBJ1-3|TRBV2
CASSEYGNTIYF
TGTGCCAGCAGTGAATATGGAAACACCATATATTTT
>.|.|12|TRBJ2-1|TRBV29-1
CSVEGQLNEQFF
TGCAGCGTTGAAGGACAGCTCAATGAGCAGTTCTTC
>.|.|16|TRBJ2-3|TRBV7-2
CASSRPGRSRTDTQYF
TGTGCCAGCAGCCGCCCAGGGAGGAGCCGCACAGATACGCAGTATTTT
>.|TRBD1|17|TRBJ1-2|TRBV7-2
CASSSTGQTTNIGQGAF
TGTGCCAGCAGCTCCACGGGACAGACGACCAATATAGGACAAGGCGCCTTC
>.|.|16|TRBJ1-5|TRBV4-1
CASSQGTAYSNQPQHF
TGCGCCAGCAGCCAAGGGACAGCTTATAGCAATCAGCCCCAGCATTTT
>once|TRBD1|14|TRBJ1-1|TRBV6-1
CASSRGTANTEAFF
TGTGCCAGCAGTCGCGGGACAGCGAACACTGAAGCTTTCTTT
>few|TRBD1|17|TRBJ1-1|TRBV4-2
CASSQAQGAGMNTEAFF
TGTGCCAGCAGCCAGGCCCAGGGGGCAGGCATGAACACTGAAGCTTTCTTT
>.|TRBD1|14|TRBJ2-7|TRBV7-2
CASSHRDRAYEQYF
TGTGCCAGCAGCCACCGGGACAGGGCCTACGAGCAGTACTTC
>.|.|14|TRBJ1-1|TRBV9
CASSVDGGNTEAFF
TGTGCCAGCAGCGTAGACGGCGGTAACACTGAAGCTTTCTTT
>.|TRBD2|16|TRBJ2-7|TRBV9
CASSVLSGGAQYEQYF
TGTGCCAGCAGCGTCCTTAGCGGGGGGGCCCAGTACGAGCAGTACTTC
>once|.|12|TRBJ2-3|TRBV27
CASSFDRDTQYF
TGTGCCAGCAGTTTCGACAGGGATACGCAGTATTTT
>.|.|17|TRBJ2-2|TRBV5-4
CASSLRSGGTNTGELFF
TGTGCCAGCAGCTTGAGGTCTGGCGGAACGAACACCGGGGAGCTGTTTTTT
>.|.|14|TRBJ1-1|TRBV5-1
CASSLRTPNTEAFF
TGCGCCAGCAGCCTACGGACACCTAACACTGAAGCTTTCTTT
>.|TRBD1|15|TRBJ1-6|TRBV18
CASSTDRGLNSPLHF
TGTGCCAGCTCAACGGACAGGGGGCTTAATTCACCCCTCCACTTT
>once|TRBD1|15|TRBJ2-5|TRBV7-8
CASSLGGQGLETQYF
TGTGCCAGCAGCTTAGGAGGACAGGGTCTCGAGACCCAGTACTTC
>.|.|14|TRBJ1-2|TRBV6-1
CATPKGDYWYGYTF
TGTGCCACCCCCAAGGGGGATTATTGGTATGGCTACACCTTC
>.|TRBD1|16|TRBJ2-6|TRBV27
CASGPTGLGGANVLTF
TGTGCCAGCGGGCCGACAGGGTTAGGTGGGGCCAACGTCCTGACTTTC
>.|.|16|TRBJ2-7|TRBV4-1
CASSQDGTRSNYEQYF
TGCGCCAGCAGCCAAGACGGGACAAGGTCTAACTACGAGCAGTACTTC
>.|TRBD1|14|TRBJ1-1|TRBV29-1
CSVENEGADTEAFF
TGCAGCGTTGAGAACGAGGGGGCGGACACTGAAGCTTTCTTT
>.|.|13|TRBJ1-2|TRBV5-5
CASQGSRGDGYTF
TGTGCCAGCCAAGGGTCCCGGGGAGACGGCTACACCTTC
>.|.|16|TRBJ2-5|TRBV28
CASSLSSGSWGETQYF
TGTGCCAGCAGCCTTAGTAGCGGTTCCTGGGGGGAGACCCAGTACTTC
>.|.|15|TRBJ1-1|TRBV11-1
CASSFRVSMNTEAFF
TGTGCCAGCAGCTTCCGGGTCTCTATGAACACTGAAGCTTTCTTT
>once|TRBD1|15|TRBJ1-6|TRBV5-1
CASSSGQEDPSPLHF
TGCGCCAGCAGCTCCGGACAGGAGGATCCTTCACCCCTCCACTTT
>.|TRBD1|15|TRBJ1-2|TRBV5-4
CASSARDRGHDGYTF
TGTGCCAGCAGCGCCCGGGACAGGGGTCATGATGGCTACACCTTC
>.|TRBD1|12|TRBJ2-7|TRBV27
CASGDSLYEQYF
TGTGCCAGCGGGGACAGTCTATACGAGCAGTACTTC
>.|TRBD1|14|TRBJ2-5|TRBV6-1
CASIGTGVRETQYF
TGTGCCAGCATTGGGACAGGTGTTCGGGAGACCCAGTACTTC
>.|TRBD1|13|TRBJ1-2|TRBV6-6
CASSPTGEGGYTF
TGTGCCAGCAGTCCTACAGGGGAAGGTGGCTACACCTTC
>.|.|15|TRBJ2-2|TRBV4-3
CASSQGSRTAGELFF
TGCGCCAGCAGCCAAGGTTCGAGGACAGCCGGGGAGCTGTTTTTT
>.|.|16|TRBJ1-2|TRBV4-1
CASSQDRRAGGYGYTF
TGCGCCAGCAGCCAAGATAGGAGGGCTGGTGGATATGGCTACACCTTC
>.|.|13|TRBJ1-5|TRBV7-9
CASSRGGNQPQHF
TGTGCCAGCAGCCGGGGGGGCAATCAGCCCCAGCATTTT
>.|.|12|TRBJ1-1|TRBV25-1
CASRDYGTEAFF
TGTGCCAGCAGAGATTACGGCACTGAAGCTTTCTTT
>.|.|15|TRBJ1-1|TRBV7-9
CASSFLTGTGTEAFF
TGTGCCAGCAGCTTTTTAACAGGGACGGGCACTGAAGCTTTCTTT
>.|TRBD2|14|TRBJ2-5|TRBV9
CASSFRGGLETQYF
TGTGCCAGCAGCTTCCGGGGAGGGCTGGAGACCCAGTACTTC
>.|TRBD2|14|TRBJ2-5|TRBV29-1
CSVEGAGGPETQYF
TGCAGCGTTGAAGGGGCGGGGGGGCCGGAGACCCAGTACTTC
>.|.|14|TRBJ2-7|TRBV4-2
CASSRGTDLYEQYF
TGTGCCAGCAGCCGCGGGACAGATCTCTACGAGCAGTACTTC
>.|.|14|TRBJ1-1|TRBV7-2
CASSFLVRNTEAFF
TGTGCCAGCAGCTTTCTAGTGAGGAACACTGAAGCTTTCTTT
>once|.|12|TRBJ1-2|TRBV6-6
CTSSYGGDGYTF
TGTACCAGCAGTTACGGGGGCGATGGCTACACCTTC
>.|.|14|TRBJ1-2|TRBV5-6
CASSGTGLPYSYTF
TGTGCCAGCAGCGGAACAGGACTACCTTATAGCTACACCTTC
>.|.|14|TRBJ2-1|TRBV4-3
CASSHSDSLNEQFF
TGCGCCAGCAGCCATTCCGACAGCCTAAATGAGCAGTTCTTC
>.|.|16|TRBJ1-1|TRBV6-6
CASSRGQGSEDTEAFF
TGTGCCAGCAGTAGAGGGCAGGGGAGTGAGGACACTGAAGCTTTCTTT
>.|.|14|TRBJ1-5|TRBV18
CASSLGIGEQPQHF
TGTGCCAGCTCACTCGGAATAGGGGAACAGCCCCAGCATTTT
>.|.|15|TRBJ1-5|TRBV11-2
CASSAGVRRGTTQHF
TGTGCCAGCAGCGCGGGTGTGAGGAGGGGCACGACCCAGCATTTT